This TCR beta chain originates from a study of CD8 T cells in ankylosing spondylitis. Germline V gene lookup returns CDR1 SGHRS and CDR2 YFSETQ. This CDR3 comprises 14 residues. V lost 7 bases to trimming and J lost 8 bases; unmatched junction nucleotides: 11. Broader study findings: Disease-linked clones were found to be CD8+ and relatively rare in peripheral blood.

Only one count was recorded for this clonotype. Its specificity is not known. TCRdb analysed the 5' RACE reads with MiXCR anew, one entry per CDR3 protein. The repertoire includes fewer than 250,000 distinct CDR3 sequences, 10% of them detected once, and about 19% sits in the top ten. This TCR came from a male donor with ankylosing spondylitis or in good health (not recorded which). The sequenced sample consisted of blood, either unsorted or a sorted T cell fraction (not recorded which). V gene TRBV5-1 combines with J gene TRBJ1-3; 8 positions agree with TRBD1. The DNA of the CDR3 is TGCGCCAGCCGCAAGGGACAGGAGGGGGACACCATATATTTT. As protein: CASRKGQEGDTIYF. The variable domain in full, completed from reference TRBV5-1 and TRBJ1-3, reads KAGVTQTPRYLIKTRGQQVTLSCSPISGHRSVSWYQQTPGQGLQFLFEYFSETQRNKGNFPGRFSGRQFSNSRSEMNVSTLELGDSALYLCASRKGQEGDTIYFGEGSWLTVV.